The next 6 T cell receptor beta chains were all read from a single sample in a study of control samples from healthy donors and cancer patients. Assay used: immunoSEQ multiplex PCR; TCRdb lists only in-frame clones, some missing. In the table there are approximately 140,000 clones, 80% to 90% of which are singletons. The sequenced sample was blood. These receptors came from a woman aged 25 to 45 in good health.

This rearrangement joins TRBV5-1 to TRBJ1-1; D is possibly TRBD1 (5 bases). Germline V gene data show CDR1 as SGHRS and CDR2 as YFSETQ. The CDR3 contains 14 residues. Trimming left V 1 base short and J 4 bases short, with 11 bases between. Here the CDR3 reads CASSLSQRGTEAFF. In DNA form, the CDR3 reads TGCGCCAGCAGCTTGTCTCAGAGGGGCACTGAAGCTTTCTTT.

The chain couples TRBV30 to TRBJ1-1; maybe TRBD1 (6 bases). The CDR3 has 13 amino acids. Per the germline V gene, CDR1 is GTSNPN and CDR2 is SVGIG (reference sequence). V dropped 0 bases and J dropped 5 bases, with 10 bases sitting between them. The CDR3 reads CAWSVVRGTEAFF. CDR3 sequence (DNA): TGTGCCTGGAGTGTCGTCAGGGGAACTGAAGCTTTCTTT.

This clone was recorded only once. The chain combines TRBV13 with TRBJ1-5; possibly TRBD1 for D (6 bases). This CDR3 has 15 residues. With 0 bases removed from V and 6 bases from J, the gap between germline ends came to 12 bases. Germline V lookup: CDR1 PRHDT, CDR2 FYEKMQ (reference sequence). CDR3 coding DNA: TGTGCCAGCAGCTTAGGACAGGGATCGGGTCAGCCCCAGCATTTT. This gives the protein CASSLGQGSGQPQHF.

The chain has TRBV6-6 and TRBJ2-7; tentative D call: TRBD1 (5 bases). CDR3 length: 13 amino acids. The V end was cut by 3 bases, the J end by 2 bases, with 8 bases between. Per germline, CDR1 MNHNY and CDR2 SVGAGI (reference sequence). The CDR3 here is CASSYQGTYEQYF. CDR3 in DNA: TGTGCCAGCAGTTATCAGGGCACCTACGAGCAGTACTTC.

This chain links TRBV13 with TRBJ2-7, with TRBD2 matching 7 bases. The CDR3 extends over 16 amino acids. V lost 5 bases, J lost 3 bases, and 13 bases stayed unmatched. Germline CDR1 is PRHDT and CDR2 is FYEKMQ (reference sequence). The CDR3 DNA reads TGTGCCAGCAGCCCATGGGGGAGGGGCGGAGGCTACGAGCAGTACTTC. Amino acids: CASSPWGRGGGYEQYF.

This chain links TRBV6-5 with TRBJ1-2; possible D gene TRBD1, 6 bases. Looked up from germline, CDR1 is MNHEY and CDR2 is SVGAGI. The CDR3 loop spans 14 amino acids. Trimming removed 4 bases from V and 7 bases from J, with 16 bases in between. As DNA, the CDR3 is TGTGCCAGCAGTTTCGGGGGCGAGGGGCCTGGCTACACCTTC. It yields the protein CASSFGGEGPGYTF.